Following are 19 T cell receptor beta chains from one sample sequenced in a study of blood T cell repertoires in COVID-19. Only in-frame clones appear in the TCRdb table, and some are missing; sequencing was by immunoSEQ multiplex PCR. The sample holds roughly 8,300 clones, roughly nine tenths seen once. Input material: peripheral blood. The receptors derive from a man in his fifties or sixties with acute or convalescent COVID-19.

The CDR3 DNA sequence: TGTGCCAGCAGTTTGGACATTAACTCTGGAAACACCATATATTTT. It specifies CASSLDINSGNTIYF. The chain carries TRBV6-5 and TRBJ1-3, with a tentative D call TRBD1 (5 bases). Germline assignment: CDR1 MNHEY and CDR2 SVGAGI. Trimming shortened V by 4 bases and J by 0 bases, and 10 bases separated the two germline ends. The CDR3 has 15 amino acids.

This clone was observed a few times. The chain combines TRBV5-5 with TRBJ2-5, with 7 nucleotides matching TRBD1. Per the germline V gene, CDR1 is SGHKS and CDR2 is YYEKEE (reference sequence). CDR3 size: 15 residues. J gave up 5 bases and V 3 bases, and 10 bases lay outside the gene matches. CDR3 nucleotides: TGTGCCAGCAGCTCCCCGACAGGGCCAGGGGAGACCCAGTACTTC. Protein: CASSSPTGPGETQYF. Together with reference TRBV5-5 and TRBJ2-5, the CDR3 gives the full variable domain: DAGVTQSPTHLIKTRGQQVTLRCSPISGHKSVSWYQQVLGQGPQFIFQYYEKEERGRGNFPDRFSARQFPNYSSELNVNALLLGDSALYLCASSSPTGPGETQYFGPGTRLLVL.

The gene calls are TRBV6-2 or TRBV6-3 and TRBJ2-7; D unresolved. The CDR3 has 14 residues. V was trimmed by 2 bases and J by 2 bases, leaving 10 bases between them. Germline loops: CDR1 MNHEY, CDR2 SVGEGT. For the CDR3, the DNA is TGTGCCAGCAGTTACGGCCACCCCGCCTACGAGCAGTACGTC. Amino acids: CASSYGHPAYEQYV.

The V gene is TRBV12-3 or TRBV12-4, the J gene TRBJ1-2; D gene ambiguous. The CDR3 contains 11 residues. V lost 3 bases, J lost 11 bases, and 10 bases lay in between. The CDR3 loop is CASSFGPEYTF. The DNA for the CDR3 is TGTGCCAGCAGTTTTGGGCCCGAGTACACCTTC.

The chain has TRBV7-2 and TRBJ1-4, with 10 bases lining up with TRBD1. The CDR3 totals 15 residues. Trimming at V came to 5 bases and at J to 6 bases, leaving 6 bases not matched to a gene. The germline gives CDR1 SGHTA, CDR2 FQGNSA. CDR3 protein: CASSPKTGGYEKLFF. The CDR3, as DNA: TGTGCCAGCAGCCCCAAGACAGGGGGCTATGAAAAACTGTTTTTT.

This rearrangement joins TRBV9 to TRBJ1-3, with D possibly matching TRBD1 (5 bases). The CDR3 totals 15 residues. The V gene's germline CDR1 is SGDLS and CDR2 YYNGEE. Trimming left V 4 bases short and J 0 bases short, with 11 bases between. DNA of the CDR3: TGTGCCAGCAGCCCAGACAGCTTCTCTGGAAACACCATATATTTT. Residues: CASSPDSFSGNTIYF.

V is TRBV7-2 and J is TRBJ2-7, with D hard to call. Looked up from germline, CDR1 is SGHTA and CDR2 is FQGNSA. The CDR3 is 11 amino acids. Trimming removed 6 bases from V and 4 bases from J, with 7 bases in between. Written as DNA, the CDR3 is TGTGCCAGCAGTGACACTTACGAGCAGTACGTC. Protein sequence: CASSDTYEQYV.

This clone was seen only once. The chain couples TRBV24-1 to TRBJ2-7; 8 positions match TRBD2. The CDR3 totals 13 residues. CDR1 and CDR2 from the germline V gene are KGHDR and SFDVKD. Unmatched junction bases numbered 4, after V lost 2 bases and J lost 8 bases. CDR3 DNA: TGTGCCACCAGTGATTCCAGGACTAGCCAGCAGTACTTC. Translating gives CATSDSRTSQQYF.

J is TRBJ1-2 and V is TRBV7-8; D may be TRBD1 (6 bases). CDR1 is SGHVS, CDR2 FQNEAQ, per germline. The CDR3 has 15 residues. V lost 1 base, J lost 8 bases, and 17 bases lay in between. CDR3 in amino acids: CASSLENRVTAGYTF. The DNA for the CDR3 is TGTGCCAGCAGCTTAGAAAACAGGGTAACGGCCGGCTACACCTTC.

The chain recombines TRBV24-1 with TRBJ2-1; D unclear. Trimming cost V 6 bases and J 3 bases, with 8 bases left between them. The CDR3 is 13 amino acids. From germline, CDR1 is KGHDR and CDR2 SFDVKD. This chain's CDR3 is CATSNADYNEQFF. The CDR3 coding sequence is TGTGCCACCAGTAATGCGGACTACAATGAGCAGTTCTTC.

The chain uses TRBV19 and TRBJ1-1, with D possibly matching TRBD1 (6 bases). Germline V lookup: CDR1 LNHDA, CDR2 SQIVND (reference sequence). Trimming took 4 bases from V and 0 from J, leaving 12 bases between them. The CDR3 is made up of 15 amino acids. CDR3 nucleotide sequence: TGTGCCAGTAGTAAACGACAGGACTTGAACACTGAAGCTTTCTTT. This translates into CASSKRQDLNTEAFF. The variable domain in full, completed from reference TRBV19 and TRBJ1-1, reads DGGITQSPKYLFRKEGQNVTLSCEQNLNHDAMYWYRQDPGQGLRLIYYSQIVNDFQKGDIAEGYSVSREKKESFPLTVTSAQKNPTAFYLCASSKRQDLNTEAFFGQGTRLTVV.

The chain employs TRBV7-8 and TRBJ1-3, with a tentative D call TRBD1 (6 bases). This CDR3 has 14 amino acids. Between the trimmed V and J ends, which lost 1 base and 8 bases, there was a span of 12 bases. CDR1 and CDR2 (germline): SGHVS, FQNEAQ. CDR3 residues: CASSLEGGKDTIYF. CDR3 DNA: TGTGCCAGCAGCTTAGAGGGGGGGAAGGACACCATATATTTT. Complete variable domain (other parts from reference TRBV7-8 and TRBJ1-3): GAGVSQSPRYKVAKRGQDVALRCDPISGHVSLFWYQQALGQGPEFLTYFQNEAQLDKSGLPSDRFFAERPEGSVSTLKIQRTQQEDSAVYLCASSLEGGKDTIYFGEGSWLTVV.

The chain carries TRBV19 and TRBJ2-7; 9 bases map to TRBD1. V lost 7 bases and J lost 5; bases outside the gene matches: 9. The CDR3 totals 14 residues. Germline V gene sequence: CDR1 LNHDA, CDR2 SQIVND (reference sequence). The CDR3 coding sequence is TGTGCCAGTACCCCGGGACAGGGTATAGACGAGCAGTACTTC. The encoded protein is CASTPGQGIDEQYF.

The V call is TRBV7-9, the J call TRBJ2-7; 10 bases match TRBD2. The V gene's germline CDR1 is SEHNR and CDR2 FQNEAQ (reference sequence). The CDR3 loop spans 15 amino acids. J lost 4 bases, V lost 1 base, and 4 bases had no gene match. DNA of the CDR3: TGTGCCAGCAGCTTAGGGCCTAGCGGGAGTTACGAGCAGTACTTC. Its translation: CASSLGPSGSYEQYF. Filled out from reference TRBV7-9 and TRBJ2-7, the complete variable domain reads DTGVSQNPRHKITKRGQNVTFRCDPISEHNRLYWYRQTLGQGPEFLTYFQNEAQLEKSRLLSDRFSAERPKGSFSTLEIQRTEQGDSAMYLCASSLGPSGSYEQYFGPGTRLTVT.

CDR3 residues: CASSRTGRGYTF. For the CDR3, the DNA is TGTGCCAGTAGCCGGACAGGGCGCGGCTACACCTTC. This chain uses TRBV19 with TRBJ1-2; 8 bases match TRBD1. CDR3 size: 12 residues. J was trimmed by 8 bases and V by 6 bases; bases with no gene match: 5. Germline loops: CDR1 LNHDA, CDR2 SQIVND (reference sequence).

V gene TRBV6-5 combines with J gene TRBJ1-5, with 10 bases matching TRBD1. Trimming cost V 0 bases and J 7 bases; bases outside gene matches: 0. The germline gives CDR1 MNHEY, CDR2 SVGAGI. The length of the CDR3 is 14 residues. This chain's CDR3 is CASSYSTGGQPQHF. The CDR3 DNA sequence: TGTGCCAGCAGTTACTCGACAGGGGGCCAGCCCCAGCATTTT.

The gene calls are TRBV18 and TRBJ2-2; D possibly corresponds to TRBD1 (6 bases). CDR3 size: 15 residues. Per the germline V gene, CDR1 is KGHSH and CDR2 is LQKENI. Trimming stripped 3 bases from V and 1 base from J, with 9 bases between. CDR3 in DNA: TGTGCCAGCTCACCCGGACAGAGGAACACCGGGGAGCTGTTTTTT. It is translated as CASSPGQRNTGELFF. Full variable domain (missing parts from reference TRBV18 and TRBJ2-2): NAGVMQNPRHLVRRRGQEARLRCSPMKGHSHVYWYRQLPEEGLKFMVYLQKENIIDESGMPKERFSAEFPKEGPSILRIQQVVRGDSAAYFCASSPGQRNTGELFFGEGSRLTVL.

This clone was recorded only once. The chain joins TRBV24-1 to TRBJ2-3; the D gene is possibly TRBD2 (5 bases). Trimming pared 8 bases from V and 3 bases from J, leaving 11 bases between. The germline V gene encodes CDR1 KGHDR and CDR2 SFDVKD. The CDR3 is made up of 13 amino acids. This CDR3 reads CATNPGNTDTQYF. The DNA for the CDR3 is TGTGCCACCAATCCGGGGAATACAGATACGCAGTATTTT.

The CDR3 region is CAISETDRTLSPYGYTF. In DNA form, the CDR3 reads TGTGCCATCAGTGAGACAGACAGGACCCTCAGTCCCTATGGCTACACCTTC. The chain couples TRBV10-3 to TRBJ1-2; perhaps TRBD1 as D (6 bases). In germline, CDR1 is ENHRY, CDR2 SYGVKD. The CDR3 runs to 17 residues. The V gene lost 2 bases and the J gene lost 4 bases, with 20 bases spanning the gap.